The 17 T cell receptor beta chains presented below share a single source sample, sequenced in a study of blood T cell repertoires in COVID-19. Sequencing used immunoSEQ multiplex PCR; TCRdb keeps in-frame clones, though not all of them. The sample carries about 200,000 clones, 88% recorded once. Sequencing input: peripheral blood. The receptors shown here come from a man between 35 and 55 years old with active or convalescent COVID-19.

The rearrangement joins TRBV27 to TRBJ1-6, with 8 bases matching TRBD1. CDR1 is MNHEY and CDR2 is SMNVEV in the germline V gene (reference sequence). The CDR3 spans 14 residues. After removal of 3 bases from V and 7 bases from J, the junction contained 2 bases not matched to a gene. CDR3 protein: CASSFRQGNSPLHF. The CDR3 DNA reads TGTGCCAGCAGTTTTAGACAGGGGAATTCACCCCTCCACTTT.

The chain employs TRBV3-1 (or the pseudogene TRBV3-2) and TRBJ1-3; D perhaps matches TRBD1 (6 bases). The CDR3 covers 13 residues. V was clipped by 4 bases and J by 15 bases, with 19 bases between them. In germline, CDR1 is LGHDT, CDR2 YNNKEL (reference sequence). The CDR3 DNA reads as TGTGCCAGCAGCCCGTCGGACAGTCTGGGACCATATTTT. This codes for CASSPSDSLGPYF.

The chain joins TRBV2 to TRBJ1-4; D is uncertain. This CDR3 region has 14 residues. Germline V gene sequence: CDR1 SNHLY, CDR2 FYNNEI. V dropped 6 bases and J dropped 8 bases, with 16 bases sitting between them. The CDR3 loop is CASSGEPVGEKLFF. The CDR3 DNA is TGTGCCAGCAGCGGGGAGCCCGTCGGGGAAAAACTGTTTTTT.

The gene calls are TRBV14 and TRBJ2-7, with 9 nucleotides matching TRBD1. The J segment lost 4 bases and the V segment lost 2 bases, leaving 12 bases of the junction unmatched. This CDR3 has 17 residues. Germline V gives CDR1 SGHDN, CDR2 FVKESK. CDR3 loop: CASSQRNLGTGPYEQYF. The CDR3 nucleotides are TGTGCCAGCAGCCAAAGAAATTTGGGGACAGGGCCGTACGAGCAGTACTTC.

The V and J genes are TRBV2 and TRBJ1-1; maybe TRBD1 (6 bases). CDR1 is SNHLY and CDR2 is FYNNEI in the germline V gene. The germline V and J ends were trimmed by 6 bases and 7 bases, with 12 bases remaining between them. The CDR3 length is 12 residues. The CDR3 region is CASRPQGNEAFF. The CDR3 nucleotides read TGTGCCAGCAGACCACAGGGCAATGAAGCTTTCTTT. The variable domain in full, completed from reference TRBV2 and TRBJ1-1, reads EPEVTQTPSHQVTQMGQEVILRCVPISNHLYFYWYRQILGQKVEFLVSFYNNEISEKSEIFDDQFSVERPDGSNFTLKIRSTKLEDSAMYFCASRPQGNEAFFGQGTRLTVV.

The genes are TRBV5-1 and TRBJ2-1, with TRBD1 matching over 8 bases. With V trimmed by 3 bases and J by 0 bases, 2 bases remained unmatched. Per germline, CDR1 SGHRS and CDR2 YFSETQ. The CDR3 length is 15 residues. The CDR3 loop is CASSSGQGSYNEQFF. As DNA, the CDR3 is TGCGCCAGCAGCTCTGGACAGGGCTCCTACAATGAGCAGTTCTTC.

This rearrangement joins TRBV19 to TRBJ1-5, with D tentatively TRBD1 (6 bases). Trimming cost V 7 bases and J 4 bases, with 17 bases left between them. The CDR3 has 15 amino acids. Per the germline V gene, CDR1 is LNHDA and CDR2 is SQIVND (reference sequence). DNA of the CDR3: TGTGCCAGTACGGCCGGGACAAAATCTAATCAGCCCCAGCATTTT. It encodes CASTAGTKSNQPQHF.

The rearrangement joins TRBV6-5 to TRBJ2-1; D ambiguous. V lost 6 bases to trimming and J lost 9 bases, with 9 bases between them. This CDR3 contains 11 residues. In germline, CDR1 is MNHEY, CDR2 SVGAGI. The CDR3 loop reads CASSRQAEQFF. For the CDR3, the DNA is TGTGCCAGCAGCAGACAAGCTGAGCAGTTCTTC.

The table lists this clone with a few counts. The chain is built from TRBV6-6 and TRBJ1-6; 7 nucleotides agree with TRBD1. CDR3 size: 18 residues. The ends lost 5 bases at V and 0 bases at J; junction bases unmatched: 10. From germline, CDR1 is MNHNY and CDR2 SVGAGI (reference sequence). CDR3 DNA: TGTGCCAGCAGTCCGGCTACAGGGGTTTCCTCCTATAATTCACCCCTCCACTTT. Its protein product is CASSPATGVSSYNSPLHF.

This clone has more than one count but fewer than ten. V and J are TRBV11-2 and TRBJ1-3, with TRBD1 identical over 7 bases. The V gene's germline CDR1 is SGHAT and CDR2 FQNNGV. The CDR3 runs to 16 residues. V gave up 5 bases and J gave up 0 bases; unmatched junction bases: 7. The CDR3 DNA reads as TGTGCCAGCAGCCTGGGACAGAGGTACTCTGGAAACACCATATATTTT. Translating gives CASSLGQRYSGNTIYF.

The chain is built from TRBV18 and TRBJ1-1, with TRBD1 matching 8 bases. CDR3 length equals 14 residues. Germline V lookup: CDR1 KGHSH, CDR2 LQKENI. The trim removed 5 bases at V and 0 bases at J, leaving 2 bases unmatched. CDR3 in amino acids: CASSEGQVNTEAFF. CDR3 sequence (DNA): TGTGCCAGCTCAGAGGGACAGGTGAACACTGAAGCTTTCTTT.

This clone was recorded once. The genes are TRBV3-1 (or the pseudogene TRBV3-2) and TRBJ2-1, with D perhaps TRBD2 (5 bases). Germline V lookup: CDR1 LGHDT, CDR2 YNNKEL (reference sequence). The germline V and J ends were trimmed by 5 bases and 1 base, with 9 bases remaining between them. The CDR3 is 14 amino acids. The CDR3 loop is CASSVSGSYNEQFF. The CDR3 DNA is TGTGCCAGCAGCGTAAGCGGTTCCTACAATGAGCAGTTCTTC.

This clone was recorded a few times. The rearrangement links TRBV11-3 to TRBJ2-1, with 10 bases that match TRBD2. Unmatched junction bases numbered 1, after V lost 0 bases and J lost 5 bases. The CDR3 spans 15 residues. Germline values: CDR1 SGHNT, CDR2 YENEEA. The CDR3 DNA follows: TGTGCCAGCAGCTTAGAACTAGCGGGGAACAATGAGCAGTTCTTC. Translating gives CASSLELAGNNEQFF.

This clone was observed a single time. The chain couples TRBV3-1 (or the pseudogene TRBV3-2) to TRBJ2-7, with 7 positions matching TRBD1. The CDR3 spans 14 residues. Per germline, CDR1 LGHDT and CDR2 YNNKEL (reference sequence). The J segment lost 2 bases and the V segment lost 7 bases, leaving 8 bases of the junction unmatched. Here the CDR3 reads CASTVTGLPYEQYF. The CDR3 DNA reads TGTGCCAGCACCGTGACAGGGCTTCCCTACGAGCAGTACTTC.

The rearrangement uses TRBV24-1 and TRBJ1-3; the D is unclear. CDR1 is KGHDR, CDR2 SFDVKD, per germline. CDR3 size: 12 residues. Between the trimmed V and J ends, which lost 8 bases and 0 bases, there was a span of 4 bases. CDR3 amino acids: CATMSSGNTIYF. The CDR3 bases are TGTGCCACCATGAGCTCTGGAAACACCATATATTTT.

This clone was seen once. The chain has TRBV5-4 and TRBJ2-2; 9 nucleotides line up with TRBD1. This CDR3 comprises 15 residues. Looked up from germline, CDR1 is SGHNT and CDR2 is YYREEE (reference sequence). After removal of 5 bases from V and 5 bases from J, the junction contained 7 bases not matched to a gene. Here the CDR3 reads CASRKGQGDTGELFF. The CDR3 nucleotides are TGTGCCAGCAGAAAGGGACAGGGAGATACCGGGGAGCTGTTTTTT.

The rearrangement uses TRBV29-1 and TRBJ1-4, with 7 bases lining up with TRBD1. V gave up 7 bases and J gave up 5 bases; unmatched junction bases: 7. Per the germline V gene, CDR1 is SQVTM and CDR2 is ANQGSEA. The CDR3 is 13 residues long. The CDR3 DNA reads as TGCAGCGGCCGGGACAGACGAAATGAAAAACTGTTTTTT. It encodes CSGRDRRNEKLFF.